The present entry profiles one TCR beta chain with its context. Its antigen remains unidentified. These data come from a study of cytomegalovirus exposure and HLA in healthy donors. Study-wide findings and caveats: Rates of TCR association differed by HLA locus in a later analysis, with DRB1 highest and HLA-C lowest. For most subjects, TCR beta sequences were reported to predict HLA-A and HLA-B alleles with accuracy.

Amplification used 60 Vbeta primers and 13 Jbeta primers. The data were produced by immunoSEQ multiplex PCR, yet TCRdb's version contains in-frame clones alone and is incomplete. This specimen shows 200,000 to 250,000 clones; the ten leading clones hold 0.9% to 1.4%. The germline V and J ends were trimmed by 3 bases and 1 base, with 6 bases remaining between them. This CDR3 has 14 amino acids. The V gene's germline CDR1 is KGHSH and CDR2 LQKENI. The specimen sequenced was PBMCs. The receptor was isolated from a girl aged 2-15 years in good health and CMV-seropositive. The chain links TRBV18 to TRBJ2-2; D may be TRBD2 (6 bases). The CDR3: CASSPGLNTGELFF. The CDR3 DNA reads as TGTGCCAGCTCACCGGGACTGAACACCGGGGAGCTGTTTTTT.